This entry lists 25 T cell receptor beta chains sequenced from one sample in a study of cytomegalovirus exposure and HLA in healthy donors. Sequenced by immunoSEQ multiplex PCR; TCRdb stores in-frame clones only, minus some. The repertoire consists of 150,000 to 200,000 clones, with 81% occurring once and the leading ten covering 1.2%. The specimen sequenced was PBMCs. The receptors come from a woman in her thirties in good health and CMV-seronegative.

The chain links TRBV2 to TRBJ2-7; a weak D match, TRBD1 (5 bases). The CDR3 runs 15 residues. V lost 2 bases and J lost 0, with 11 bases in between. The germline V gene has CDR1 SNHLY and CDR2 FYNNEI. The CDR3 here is CASSEQGRSSYEQYF. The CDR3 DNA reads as TGTGCCAGCAGTGAACAGGGCAGGAGCTCCTACGAGCAGTACTTC.

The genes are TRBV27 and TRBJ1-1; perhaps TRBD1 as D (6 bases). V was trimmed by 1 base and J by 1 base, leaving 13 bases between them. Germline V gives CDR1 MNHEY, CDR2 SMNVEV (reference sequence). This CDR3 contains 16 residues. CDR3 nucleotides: TGTGCCAGCAGTTTATTTTACAGGGCGGGGAACACTGAAGCTTTCTTT. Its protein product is CASSLFYRAGNTEAFF.

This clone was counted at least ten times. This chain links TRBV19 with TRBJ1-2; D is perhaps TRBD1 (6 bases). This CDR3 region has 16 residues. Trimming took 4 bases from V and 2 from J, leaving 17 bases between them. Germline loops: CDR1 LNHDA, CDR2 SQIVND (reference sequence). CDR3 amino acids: CASSNPFQGLNYGYTF. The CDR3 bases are TGTGCCAGTAGTAACCCCTTCCAGGGGCTGAACTATGGCTACACCTTC.

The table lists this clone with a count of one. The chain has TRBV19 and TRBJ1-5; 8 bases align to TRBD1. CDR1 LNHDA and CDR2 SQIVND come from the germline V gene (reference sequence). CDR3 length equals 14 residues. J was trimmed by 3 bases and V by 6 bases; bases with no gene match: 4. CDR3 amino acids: CASRTGVNNQPQHF. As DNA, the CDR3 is TGTGCCAGTAGGACAGGGGTGAACAATCAGCCCCAGCATTTT.

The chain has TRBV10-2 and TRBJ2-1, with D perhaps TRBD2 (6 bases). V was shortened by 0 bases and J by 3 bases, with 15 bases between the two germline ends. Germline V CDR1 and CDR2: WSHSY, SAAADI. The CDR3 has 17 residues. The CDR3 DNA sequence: TGCGCCAGCAGTGAGTCTGTTAACTCGGGGGACTACAATGAGCAGTTCTTC. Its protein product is CASSESVNSGDYNEQFF.

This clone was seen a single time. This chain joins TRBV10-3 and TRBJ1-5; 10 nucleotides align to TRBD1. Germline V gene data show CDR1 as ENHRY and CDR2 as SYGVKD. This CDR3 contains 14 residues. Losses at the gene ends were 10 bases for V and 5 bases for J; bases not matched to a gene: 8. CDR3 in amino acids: CATATGTGDQPQHF. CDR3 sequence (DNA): TGTGCCACAGCAACCGGGACAGGGGATCAGCCCCAGCATTTT.

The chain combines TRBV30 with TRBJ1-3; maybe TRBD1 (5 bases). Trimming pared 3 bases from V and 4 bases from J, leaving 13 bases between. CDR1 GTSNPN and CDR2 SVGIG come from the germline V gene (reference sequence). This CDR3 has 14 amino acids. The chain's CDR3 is CAWRGPGEGNTIYF. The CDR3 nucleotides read TGTGCCTGGAGAGGCCCGGGGGAAGGAAACACCATATATTTT.

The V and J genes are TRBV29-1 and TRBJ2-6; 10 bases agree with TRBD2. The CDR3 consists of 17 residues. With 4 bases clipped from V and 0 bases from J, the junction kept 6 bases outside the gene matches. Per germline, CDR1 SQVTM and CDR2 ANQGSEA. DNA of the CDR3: TGCAGCGTTGCCTTAGCGGGGGGCCCCTCTGGGGCCAACGTCCTGACTTTC. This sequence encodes CSVALAGGPSGANVLTF. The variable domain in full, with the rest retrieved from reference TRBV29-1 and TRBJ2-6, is SAVISQKPSRDICQRGTSLTIQCQVDSQVTMMFWYRQQPGQSLTLIATANQGSEATYESGFVIDKFPISRPNLTFSTLTVSNMSPEDSSIYLCSVALAGGPSGANVLTFGAGSRLTVL.

CDR3 in amino acids: CASSLGQGAINEQFF. In nucleotides, the CDR3 is TGCGCCAGCAGCTTAGGGCAGGGGGCAATTAATGAGCAGTTCTTC. The genes are TRBV5-1 and TRBJ2-1, with 8 bases lining up with TRBD1. After removal of 2 bases from V and 7 bases from J, the junction contained 8 bases not matched to a gene. CDR1 and CDR2 from the germline V gene are SGHRS and YFSETQ. The CDR3 length is 15 residues.

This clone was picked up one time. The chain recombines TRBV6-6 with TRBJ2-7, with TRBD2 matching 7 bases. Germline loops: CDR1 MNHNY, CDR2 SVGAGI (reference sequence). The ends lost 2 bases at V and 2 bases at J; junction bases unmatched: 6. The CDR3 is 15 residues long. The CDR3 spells CASSYGTGGPYEQYF. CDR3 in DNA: TGTGCCAGCAGTTACGGGACGGGAGGACCCTACGAGCAGTACTTC.

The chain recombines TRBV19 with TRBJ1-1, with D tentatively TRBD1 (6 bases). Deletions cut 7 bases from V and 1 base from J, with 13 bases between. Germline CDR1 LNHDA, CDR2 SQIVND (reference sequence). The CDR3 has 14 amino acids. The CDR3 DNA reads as TGTGCCAGTACGGCGTGGACAGCGAACACTGAAGCTTTCTTT. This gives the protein CASTAWTANTEAFF.

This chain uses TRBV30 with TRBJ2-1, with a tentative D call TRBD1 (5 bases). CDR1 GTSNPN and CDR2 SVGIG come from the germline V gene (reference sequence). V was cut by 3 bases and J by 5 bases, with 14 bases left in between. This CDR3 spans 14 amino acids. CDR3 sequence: CAWSRSTVNNEQFF. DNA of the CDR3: TGTGCCTGGAGCCGCTCGACAGTAAACAATGAGCAGTTCTTC.

Here the CDR3 reads CASSDGGLAGGHDTQYF. The CDR3 bases are TGTGCCAGCAGTGACGGCGGACTAGCGGGCGGTCACGATACGCAGTATTTT. The chain is built from TRBV6-1 and TRBJ2-3; 11 nucleotides agree with TRBD2. V was clipped by 3 bases and J by 6 bases; unmatched bases: 11. This CDR3 is 17 amino acids long. Per germline, CDR1 MNHNS and CDR2 SASEGT.

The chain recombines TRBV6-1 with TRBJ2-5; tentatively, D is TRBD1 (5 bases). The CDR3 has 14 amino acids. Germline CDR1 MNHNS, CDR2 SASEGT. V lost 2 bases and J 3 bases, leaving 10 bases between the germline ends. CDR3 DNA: TGTGCCAGCAGTGAATTCGTGACAGAAGAGACCCAGTACTTC. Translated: CASSEFVTEETQYF.

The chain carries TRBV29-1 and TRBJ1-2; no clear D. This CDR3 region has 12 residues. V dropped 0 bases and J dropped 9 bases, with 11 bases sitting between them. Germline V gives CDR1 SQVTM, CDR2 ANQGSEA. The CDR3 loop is CSVEDLGLSYTF. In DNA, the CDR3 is TGCAGCGTTGAAGATCTCGGACTGAGCTACACCTTC.

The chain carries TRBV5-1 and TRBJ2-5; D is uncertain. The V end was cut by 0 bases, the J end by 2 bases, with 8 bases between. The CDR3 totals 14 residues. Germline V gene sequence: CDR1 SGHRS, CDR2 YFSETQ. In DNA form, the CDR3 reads TGCGCCAGCAGCTTGGCCGCAGGACAAGAGACCCAGTACTTC. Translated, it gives CASSLAAGQETQYF.

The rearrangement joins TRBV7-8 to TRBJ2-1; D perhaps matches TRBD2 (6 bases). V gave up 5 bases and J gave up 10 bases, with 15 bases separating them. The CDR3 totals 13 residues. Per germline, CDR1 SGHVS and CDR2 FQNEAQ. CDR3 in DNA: TGTGCCAGCAGCCCAGGGAGGATCACCGAGCAGTTCTTC. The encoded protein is CASSPGRITEQFF.

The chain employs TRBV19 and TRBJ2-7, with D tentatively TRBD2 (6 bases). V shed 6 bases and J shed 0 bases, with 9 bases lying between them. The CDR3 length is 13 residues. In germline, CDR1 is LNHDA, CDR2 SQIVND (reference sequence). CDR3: CASSGDFSYEQYF. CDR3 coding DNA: TGTGCCAGTAGCGGGGACTTCTCCTACGAGCAGTACTTC.

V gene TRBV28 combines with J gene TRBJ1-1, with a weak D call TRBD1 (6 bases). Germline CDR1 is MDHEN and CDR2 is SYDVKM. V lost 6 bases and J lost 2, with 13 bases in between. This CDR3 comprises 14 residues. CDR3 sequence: CASRAGDTNTEAFF. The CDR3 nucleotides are TGTGCCAGCAGAGCCGGGGACACCAACACTGAAGCTTTCTTT.

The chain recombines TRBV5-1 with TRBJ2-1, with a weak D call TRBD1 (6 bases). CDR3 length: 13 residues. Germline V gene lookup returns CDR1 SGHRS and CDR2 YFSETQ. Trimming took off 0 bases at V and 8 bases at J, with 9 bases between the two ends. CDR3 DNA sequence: TGCGCCAGCAGCTTGGTACAGGGCCATGAGCAGTTCTTC. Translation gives CASSLVQGHEQFF.

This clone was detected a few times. CDR3: CASSLGLATTNEQFF. As DNA, the CDR3 is TGTGCCAGCAGCTTAGGACTAGCGACTACAAATGAGCAGTTCTTC. The genes are TRBV7-9 and TRBJ2-1; 8 bases align to TRBD2. With 1 base clipped from V and 7 bases from J, the junction kept 6 bases outside the gene matches. The CDR3 is made up of 15 amino acids. Per the germline V gene, CDR1 is SEHNR and CDR2 is FQNEAQ (reference sequence).

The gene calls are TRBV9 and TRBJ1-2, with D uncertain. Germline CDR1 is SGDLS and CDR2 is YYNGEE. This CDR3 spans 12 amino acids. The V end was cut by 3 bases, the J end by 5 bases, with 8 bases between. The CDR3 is CASSAEWYGYTF. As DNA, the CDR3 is TGTGCCAGCAGCGCCGAGTGGTATGGCTACACCTTC.

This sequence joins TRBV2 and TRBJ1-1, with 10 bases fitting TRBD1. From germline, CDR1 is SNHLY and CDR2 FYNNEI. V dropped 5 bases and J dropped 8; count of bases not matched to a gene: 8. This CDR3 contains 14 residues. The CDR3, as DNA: TGTGCCAGCAGTACTCCCGACAGGGGGCAAGAAGCTTTCTTT. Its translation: CASSTPDRGQEAFF.

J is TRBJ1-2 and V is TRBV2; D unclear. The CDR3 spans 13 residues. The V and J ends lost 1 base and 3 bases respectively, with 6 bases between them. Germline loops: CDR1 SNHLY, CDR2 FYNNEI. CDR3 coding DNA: TGTGCCAGCAGTGAAGGGGCAGACTATGGCTACACCTTC. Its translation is CASSEGADYGYTF.

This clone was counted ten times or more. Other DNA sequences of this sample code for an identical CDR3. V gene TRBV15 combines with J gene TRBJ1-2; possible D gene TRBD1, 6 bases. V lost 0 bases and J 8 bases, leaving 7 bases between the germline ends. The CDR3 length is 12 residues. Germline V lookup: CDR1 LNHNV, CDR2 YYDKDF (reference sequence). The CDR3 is CATSRDQGGYTF. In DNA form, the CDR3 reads TGTGCCACCAGCAGAGATCAGGGGGGCTACACCTTC.